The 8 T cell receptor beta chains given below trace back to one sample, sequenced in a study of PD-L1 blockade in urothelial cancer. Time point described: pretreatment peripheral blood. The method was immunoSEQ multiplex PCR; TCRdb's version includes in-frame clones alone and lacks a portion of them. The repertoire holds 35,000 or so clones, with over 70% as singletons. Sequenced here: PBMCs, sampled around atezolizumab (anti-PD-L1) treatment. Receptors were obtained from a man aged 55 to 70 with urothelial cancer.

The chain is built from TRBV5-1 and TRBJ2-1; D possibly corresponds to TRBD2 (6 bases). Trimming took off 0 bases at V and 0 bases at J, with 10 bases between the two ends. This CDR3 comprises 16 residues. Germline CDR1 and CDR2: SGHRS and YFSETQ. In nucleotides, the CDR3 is TGCGCCAGCAGCTTGGCCGGGAGTTTCTCCTACAATGAGCAGTTCTTC. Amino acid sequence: CASSLAGSFSYNEQFF.

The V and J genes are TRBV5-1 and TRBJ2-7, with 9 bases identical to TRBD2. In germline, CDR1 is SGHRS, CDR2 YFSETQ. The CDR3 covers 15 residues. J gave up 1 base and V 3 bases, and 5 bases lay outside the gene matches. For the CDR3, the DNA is TGCGCCAGCAGCTCACTAGCGGGTGGGTCCTACGAGCAGTACTTC. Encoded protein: CASSSLAGGSYEQYF. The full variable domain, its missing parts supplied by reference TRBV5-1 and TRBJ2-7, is KAGVTQTPRYLIKTRGQQVTLSCSPISGHRSVSWYQQTPGQGLQFLFEYFSETQRNKGNFPGRFSGRQFSNSRSEMNVSTLELGDSALYLCASSSLAGGSYEQYFGPGTRLTVT.

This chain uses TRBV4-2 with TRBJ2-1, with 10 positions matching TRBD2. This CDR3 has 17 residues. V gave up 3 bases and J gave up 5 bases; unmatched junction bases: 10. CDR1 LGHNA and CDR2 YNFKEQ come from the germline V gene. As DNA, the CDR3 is TGTGCCAGCAGCCAGGCCACCCTAGCGGGAGTCAACAATGAGCAGTTCTTC. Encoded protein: CASSQATLAGVNNEQFF.

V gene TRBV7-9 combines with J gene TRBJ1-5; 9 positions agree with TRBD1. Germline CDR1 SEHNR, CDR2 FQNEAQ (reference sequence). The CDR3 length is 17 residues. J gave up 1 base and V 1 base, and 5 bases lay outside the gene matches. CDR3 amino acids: CASSLDPGQGSNQPQHF. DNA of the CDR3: TGTGCCAGCAGCTTAGACCCGGGACAGGGCAGCAATCAGCCCCAGCATTTT.

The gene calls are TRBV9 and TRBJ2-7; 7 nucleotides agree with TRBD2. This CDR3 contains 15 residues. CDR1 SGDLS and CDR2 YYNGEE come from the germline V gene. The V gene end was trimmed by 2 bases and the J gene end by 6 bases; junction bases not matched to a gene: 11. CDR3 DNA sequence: TGTGCCAGCAGCGTTGGCGGGAGAAAATTTAGCGAGCAGTACTTC. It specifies CASSVGGRKFSEQYF.

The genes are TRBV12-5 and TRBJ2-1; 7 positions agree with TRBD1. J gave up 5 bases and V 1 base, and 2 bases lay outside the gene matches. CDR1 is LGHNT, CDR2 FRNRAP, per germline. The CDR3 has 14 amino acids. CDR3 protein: CASGLGQGDNEQFF. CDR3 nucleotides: TGTGCTAGTGGTTTGGGACAGGGTGACAATGAGCAGTTCTTC.

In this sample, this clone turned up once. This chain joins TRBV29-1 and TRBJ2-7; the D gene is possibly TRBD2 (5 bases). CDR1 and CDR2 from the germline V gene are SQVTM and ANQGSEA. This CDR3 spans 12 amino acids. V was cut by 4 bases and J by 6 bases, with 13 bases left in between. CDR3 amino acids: CSVGMGSGEQYF. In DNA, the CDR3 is TGCAGCGTTGGAATGGGCAGCGGCGAGCAGTACTTC.

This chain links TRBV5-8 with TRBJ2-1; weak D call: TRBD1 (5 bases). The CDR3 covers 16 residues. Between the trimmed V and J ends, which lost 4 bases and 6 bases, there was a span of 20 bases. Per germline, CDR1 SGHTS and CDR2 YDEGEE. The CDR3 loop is CASSLEKTAFGNEQFF. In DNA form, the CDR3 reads TGTGCCAGCAGCCTTGAAAAGACAGCCTTTGGCAATGAGCAGTTCTTC.